Given below is one T cell receptor beta chain in context. The CDR3 spans 13 residues. V shed 8 bases and J 5 bases; nucleotides not matched to a gene: 7. Per germline, CDR1 MGHDK and CDR2 SYGVNS. The authors isolated PBMCs from more than 9 ml of fresh peripheral blood. The data were obtained in a study of Graves' ophthalmopathy and Graves' hyperthyroidism. TCR beta CDR3 amplification used RNA transcripts. First-round RT-PCR relied on HTBI primers, and a second-round multiplex PCR came next. Using its own MiXCR run on the multiplex PCR reads, TCRdb lists one record per CDR3 protein. The table includes over 650,000 distinct CDR3 sequences, approximately 39% detected once.

The receptor was derived from an adult man with Graves' ophthalmopathy. Specimen: peripheral blood. The chain combines TRBV25-1 with TRBJ2-5; 8 bases agree with TRBD1. The chain's CDR3 is CASGLGQEETQYF. CDR3 bases: TGTGCCAGCGGCTTGGGACAGGAGGAGACCCAGTACTTC.